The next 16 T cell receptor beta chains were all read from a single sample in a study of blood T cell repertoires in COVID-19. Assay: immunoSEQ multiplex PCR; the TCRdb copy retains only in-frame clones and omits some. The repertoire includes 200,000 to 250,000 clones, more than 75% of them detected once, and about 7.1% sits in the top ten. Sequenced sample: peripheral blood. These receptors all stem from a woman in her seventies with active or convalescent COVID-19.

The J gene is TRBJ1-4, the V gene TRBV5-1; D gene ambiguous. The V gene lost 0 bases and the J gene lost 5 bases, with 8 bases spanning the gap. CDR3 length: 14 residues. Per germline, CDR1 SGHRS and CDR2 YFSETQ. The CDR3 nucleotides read TGCGCCAGCAGCTTGGGTAGGGAGAATGAAAAACTGTTTTTT. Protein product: CASSLGRENEKLFF.

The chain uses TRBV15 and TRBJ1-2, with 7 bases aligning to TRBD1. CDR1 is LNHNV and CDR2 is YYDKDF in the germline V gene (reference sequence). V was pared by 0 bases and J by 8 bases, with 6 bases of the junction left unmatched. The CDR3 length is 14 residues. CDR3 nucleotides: TGTGCCACCAGCAGAGATGGGACAGTAAAGGGCTACACCTTC. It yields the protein CATSRDGTVKGYTF. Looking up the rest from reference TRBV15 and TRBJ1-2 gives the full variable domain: DAMVIQNPRYQVTQFGKPVTLSCSQTLNHNVMYWYQQKSSQAPKLLFHYYDKDFNNEADTPDNFQSRRPNTSFCFLDIRSPGLGDTAMYLCATSRDGTVKGYTFGSGTRLTVV.

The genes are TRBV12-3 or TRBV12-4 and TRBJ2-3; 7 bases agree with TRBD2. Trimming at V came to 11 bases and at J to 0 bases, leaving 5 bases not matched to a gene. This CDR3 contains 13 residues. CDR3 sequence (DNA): TGTGCCGGAGGGAGGGACAGCACAGATACGCAGTATTTT. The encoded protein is CAGGRDSTDTQYF.

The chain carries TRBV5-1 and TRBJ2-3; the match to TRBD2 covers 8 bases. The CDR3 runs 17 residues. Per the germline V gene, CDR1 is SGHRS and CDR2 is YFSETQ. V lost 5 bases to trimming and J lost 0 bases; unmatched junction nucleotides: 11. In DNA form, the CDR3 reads TGCGCCAGCAGTAACAGCGGGGGCCGACCTAGCACAGATACGCAGTATTTT. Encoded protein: CASSNSGGRPSTDTQYF.

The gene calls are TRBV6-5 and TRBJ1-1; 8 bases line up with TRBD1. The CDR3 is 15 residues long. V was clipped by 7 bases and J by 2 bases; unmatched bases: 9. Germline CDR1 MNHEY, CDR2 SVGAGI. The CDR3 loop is CASTLTTGGNTEAFF. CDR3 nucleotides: TGTGCCAGCACTCTCACTACAGGGGGAAACACTGAAGCTTTCTTT.

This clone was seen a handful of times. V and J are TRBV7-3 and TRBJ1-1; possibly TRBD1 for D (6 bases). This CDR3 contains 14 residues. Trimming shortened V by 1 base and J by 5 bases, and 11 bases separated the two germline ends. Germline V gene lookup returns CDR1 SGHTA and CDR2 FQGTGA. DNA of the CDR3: TGTGCCAGCAGCTTAAACCGGCAGGGGACTGAAGCTTTCTTT. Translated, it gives CASSLNRQGTEAFF.

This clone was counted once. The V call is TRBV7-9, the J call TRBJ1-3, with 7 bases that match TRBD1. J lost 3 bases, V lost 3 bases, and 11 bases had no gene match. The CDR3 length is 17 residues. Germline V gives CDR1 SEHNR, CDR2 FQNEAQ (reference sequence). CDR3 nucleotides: TGTGCCAGCAGCTTTGGCCTGGGGCAGGGGGATGGAAACACCATATATTTT. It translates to CASSFGLGQGDGNTIYF.

Written as DNA, the CDR3 is TGTGCCACAGGGTGGGGCAGGCCACTAACGAACACTGAAGCTTTCTTT. It specifies CATGWGRPLTNTEAFF. The chain is built from TRBV7-2 and TRBJ1-1, with a possible D match to TRBD1 (5 bases). Germline V gene data show CDR1 as SGHTA and CDR2 as FQGNSA. V lost 10 bases and J 1 base, leaving 22 bases between the germline ends. CDR3 length: 16 residues.

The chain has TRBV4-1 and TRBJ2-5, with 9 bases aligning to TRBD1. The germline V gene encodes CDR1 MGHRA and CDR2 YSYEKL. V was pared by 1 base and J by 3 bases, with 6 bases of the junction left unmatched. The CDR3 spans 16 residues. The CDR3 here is CASSQADRGAKETQYF. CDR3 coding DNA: TGCGCCAGCAGCCAAGCTGACAGGGGGGCTAAAGAGACCCAGTACTTC.

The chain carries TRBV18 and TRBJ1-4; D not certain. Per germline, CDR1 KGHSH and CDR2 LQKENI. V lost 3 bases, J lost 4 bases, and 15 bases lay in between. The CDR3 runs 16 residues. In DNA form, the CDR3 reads TGTGCCAGCTCACCGTGGAGTTCTGCTAATAATGAAAAACTGTTTTTT. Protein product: CASSPWSSANNEKLFF.

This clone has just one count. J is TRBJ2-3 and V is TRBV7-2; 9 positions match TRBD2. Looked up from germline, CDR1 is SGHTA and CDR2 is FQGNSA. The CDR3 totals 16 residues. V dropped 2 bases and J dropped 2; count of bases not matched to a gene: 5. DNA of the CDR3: TGTGCCAGCAGCTTAACGAGACTAGCGGCCACAGATACGCAGTATTTT. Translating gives CASSLTRLAATDTQYF.

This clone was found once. The CDR3 sequence: CASPRGGGTDTQYF. CDR3 nucleotides: TGTGCCAGTCCCCGGGGAGGGGGCACAGATACGCAGTATTTT. This chain links TRBV2 with TRBJ2-3, with TRBD2 matching over 7 bases. V shed 9 bases and J 1 base; nucleotides not matched to a gene: 7. This CDR3 has 14 residues. Germline values: CDR1 SNHLY, CDR2 FYNNEI.

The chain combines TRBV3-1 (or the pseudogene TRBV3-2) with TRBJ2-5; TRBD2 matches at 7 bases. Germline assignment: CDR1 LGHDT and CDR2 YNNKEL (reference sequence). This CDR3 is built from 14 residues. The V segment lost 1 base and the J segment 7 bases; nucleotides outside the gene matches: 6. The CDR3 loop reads CASSQALAVVTQYF. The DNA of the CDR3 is TGTGCCAGCAGCCAAGCCCTAGCGGTCGTGACCCAGTACTTC.

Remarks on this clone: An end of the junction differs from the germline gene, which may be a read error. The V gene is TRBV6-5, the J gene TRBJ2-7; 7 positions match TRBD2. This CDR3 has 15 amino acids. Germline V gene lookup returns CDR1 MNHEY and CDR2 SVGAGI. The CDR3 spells CACREGTASSYEQYF. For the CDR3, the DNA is TGTGCCTGCAGGGAGGGAACAGCGAGCTCCTACGAGCAGTACTTC.

This CDR3 reads CASSSPEHSGGYEQYF. The CDR3 region has the DNA TGTGCCAGCAGCTCCCCTGAGCATAGCGGGGGTTACGAGCAGTACTTC. The chain links TRBV14 to TRBJ2-7, with 9 bases identical to TRBD2. Germline-derived CDR1 and CDR2 are SGHDN and FVKESK. J lost 4 bases, V lost 5 bases, and 12 bases had no gene match. The CDR3 has 16 residues.

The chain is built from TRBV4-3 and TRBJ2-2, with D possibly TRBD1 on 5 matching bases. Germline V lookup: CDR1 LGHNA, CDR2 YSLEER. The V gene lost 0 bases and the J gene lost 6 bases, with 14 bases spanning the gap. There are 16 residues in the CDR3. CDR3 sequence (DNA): TGCGCCAGCAGCCAAGAGATCGCAGGGTTTGCCGGGGAGCTGTTTTTT. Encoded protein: CASSQEIAGFAGELFF.